These 18 T cell receptor beta chains share one sample of origin, sequenced in a study of tumor-infiltrating lymphocytes in oesophageal squamous cell carcinoma. TCRdb reprocessed the PCR reads with MiXCR, giving one entry per CDR3 protein. Among about 10,000 distinct CDR3 sequences listed, roughly three fifths were seen once. The sample consisted of esophageal tumor tissue. Receptor source: a male donor with esophageal squamous cell carcinoma.

This rearrangement joins TRBV12-3 or TRBV12-4 to TRBJ2-3; D could derive from TRBD1 or TRBD2 (7 bases each). V lost 7 bases, J lost 4 bases, and 15 bases lay in between. This CDR3 has 14 amino acids. The CDR3 bases are TGTGCCAGCACTCCAGGGGGGGGGGCAGATACGCAGTATTTT. This codes for CASTPGGGADTQYF.

The chain employs TRBV12-3 or TRBV12-4 and TRBJ2-7; 9 bases line up with TRBD2. The DNA end favors TRBJ2-5, so the J call may be wrong. The CDR3 loop spans 16 amino acids. CDR3 sequence (DNA): TGTGCCAGCAGTTTTTTTGAAGCGGGAGGCCGCTGGACCCAGTACTTC. Encoded protein: CASSFFEAGGRWTQYF.

This chain joins TRBV11-1 and TRBJ1-1, with 7 bases aligning to TRBD1. Unmatched junction bases numbered 7, after V lost 1 base and J lost 5 bases. The CDR3 has 15 residues. Per germline, CDR1 SGHAT and CDR2 FQDESV (reference sequence). The chain's CDR3 is CASSLDRGRVTEAFF. The CDR3 bases are TGTGCCAGCAGCTTAGACAGGGGTAGAGTTACTGAAGCTTTCTTT.

The rearrangement links TRBV7-6 to TRBJ2-5; no clear D. CDR1 and CDR2 (germline): SGHVS, FNYEAQ. Trimming removed 1 base from V and 11 bases from J, with 23 bases in between. The CDR3 length is 16 residues. The CDR3 coding sequence is TGTGCCAGCAGCTTAGGATCGGCATATTCCTACAATGAGCAGTACTTC. Its protein product is CASSLGSAYSYNEQYF.

The rearrangement links TRBV7-9 to TRBJ2-7; D is undetermined. The better agreement between TRBJ2-1 and the DNA end casts doubt on the J call. CDR3 size: 14 residues. Germline loops: CDR1 SEHNR, CDR2 FQNEAQ (reference sequence). The CDR3 DNA is TGTGCCAGCAGCTTAGACGCGAGTTACAATGAGCAGTTCTTC. It encodes CASSLDASYNEQFF.

This clonotype has ten or more counts. A much bigger clone sits one base away, suggesting this may be a read error. The chain uses TRBV10-1 and TRBJ2-1; D remains unclear. The J call may be in error: the DNA end matches TRBJ2-7 better. The CDR3 is made up of 15 amino acids. CDR1 and CDR2 from the germline V gene are WNHNN and SYGVQD (reference sequence). This CDR3 is CASIQSTSSYNEQYF. CDR3 coding DNA: TGCGCCAGCATCCAATCGACCAGCTCCTACAATGAGCAGTACTTC.

Comments on this clonotype: The conserved phenylalanine or tryptophan normally closing the CDR3 is absent here, so this likely arose from a read error. The DNA is omitted, as the CDR3 cannot be located on it reliably, and the CDR3 follows TCRdb's listing. The V call is TRBV7-3, the J call TRBJ2-5; TRBD1, the D gene given by the table, was not confirmed from the DNA. Germline V gene lookup returns CDR1 SGHTA and CDR2 FQGTGA. The CDR3 contains 15 residues when both ends are counted. The CDR3 protein is CASSLSRGTEAFFGS.

This clonotype was seen many times. This chain links TRBV20-1 with TRBJ1-4; D is unresolved. V dropped 0 bases and J dropped 7 bases, with 15 bases sitting between them. Germline V lookup: CDR1 DFQATT, CDR2 SNEGSKA (reference sequence). This CDR3 has 15 amino acids. CDR3 sequence (DNA): TGCAGTGCTAGAGAACAGACATCAAGAGGTGAAAAACTGTTTTTT. Its protein is CSAREQTSRGEKLFF.

This clonotype occurred once. The V gene is TRBV12-3 or TRBV12-4, the J gene TRBJ2-7; D is unresolved. Trimming removed 3 bases at V and 0 bases at J, with 6 bases between. The CDR3 totals 13 residues. Here the CDR3 reads CASSFRNSYEQYF. DNA for the CDR3: TGTGCCAGCAGTTTTCGGAACTCCTACGAGCAGTACTTC.

The V call is TRBV27, the J call TRBJ2-3; 9 bases are a match to TRBD2. V trimming: 6 bases; J trimming: 2 bases; junction bases outside the gene matches: 3. CDR1 is MNHEY, CDR2 SMNVEV, per germline (reference sequence). The CDR3 extends over 14 amino acids. CDR3 in amino acids: CASSPSGATDTQYF. The CDR3 bases are TGTGCCAGCAGCCCTAGCGGGGCCACAGATACGCAGTATTTT.

Only a few counts were recorded for this clonotype. The rearrangement links TRBV5-1 to TRBJ1-5; D possibly corresponds to TRBD1 (5 bases). Germline V gene lookup returns CDR1 SGHRS and CDR2 YFSETQ. The CDR3 length is 14 residues. With 5 bases removed from V and 1 base from J, the gap between germline ends came to 10 bases. CDR3 nucleotide sequence: TGCGCCAGCAGTCCCGGGACCAGCAATCAGCCCCAGCATTTT. Translated, it gives CASSPGTSNQPQHF. Filled out from reference TRBV5-1 and TRBJ1-5, the complete variable domain reads KAGVTQTPRYLIKTRGQQVTLSCSPISGHRSVSWYQQTPGQGLQFLFEYFSETQRNKGNFPGRFSGRQFSNSRSEMNVSTLELGDSALYLCASSPGTSNQPQHFGDGTRLSIL.

The rearrangement uses TRBV7-2 and TRBJ2-3; TRBD2 is a possible D gene (6 bases). The ends were cut back, 0 bases at V and 4 bases at J, with 11 bases in the middle. Per germline, CDR1 SGHTA and CDR2 FQGNSA. This CDR3 region has 15 residues. The CDR3 reads CASSLAGSRADTQYF. DNA of the CDR3: TGTGCCAGCAGCTTAGCCGGGAGTCGGGCAGATACGCAGTATTTT.

The chain joins TRBV28 to TRBJ2-1; the D call may be TRBD1 or TRBD2 (5 bases each). The assigned J gene may be wrong: the sequence end matches TRBJ2-7 better. CDR1 is MDHEN and CDR2 is SYDVKM in the germline V gene. This CDR3 spans 13 amino acids. The CDR3 reads CASSSRGRYEQYF. The CDR3 region has the DNA TGTGCCAGCAGTTCTAGGGGACGCTACGAGCAGTACTTC.

The V call is TRBV7-8, the J call TRBJ1-1; 10 bases align to TRBD1. CDR1 and CDR2 from the germline V gene are SGHVS and FQNEAQ. The CDR3 has 15 residues. Unmatched junction bases numbered 7, after V lost 3 bases and J lost 6 bases. The CDR3 reads CASSFRDRGSPEAFF. As DNA, the CDR3 is TGTGCCAGCAGCTTCCGGGACAGGGGCTCCCCTGAAGCTTTCTTT. Full variable domain (missing parts from reference TRBV7-8 and TRBJ1-1): GAGVSQSPRYKVAKRGQDVALRCDPISGHVSLFWYQQALGQGPEFLTYFQNEAQLDKSGLPSDRFFAERPEGSVSTLKIQRTQQEDSAVYLCASSFRDRGSPEAFFGQGTRLTVV.

Only a few counts were recorded for this clonotype. V is TRBV7-2 and J is TRBJ2-4, with a weak D call TRBD2 (5 bases). The V gene's germline CDR1 is SGHTA and CDR2 FQGNSA. The CDR3 spans 18 residues. V was shortened by 0 bases and J by 3 bases, with 18 bases between the two germline ends. CDR3 sequence: CASSLAGSSQPVKNIQYF. CDR3 bases: TGTGCCAGCAGCTTAGCGGGGAGCAGTCAACCGGTCAAAAACATTCAGTACTTC.

The chain joins TRBV7-6 to TRBJ2-3; the D gene could be TRBD1 or TRBD2 (5 bases each). The J call may be faulty, since TRBJ2-7 better matches the DNA end. The CDR3 has 14 amino acids. Germline CDR1 and CDR2: SGHVS and FNYEAQ. This CDR3 is CASSLSGTGYEQYF. DNA of the CDR3: TGTGCCAGCAGCTTATCTGGGACCGGATACGAGCAGTACTTC.

This chain joins TRBV7-9 and TRBJ2-3; 8 positions match TRBD2. Germline V gene lookup returns CDR1 SEHNR and CDR2 FQNEAQ (reference sequence). Losses at the gene ends were 4 bases for V and 1 base for J; bases not matched to a gene: 4. This CDR3 spans 15 amino acids. The CDR3 loop is CASSSQLAGTDTQYF. The CDR3 DNA follows: TGTGCCAGCAGCTCCCAACTAGCGGGCACAGATACGCAGTATTTT. Complete variable domain (other parts from reference TRBV7-9 and TRBJ2-3): DTGVSQNPRHKITKRGQNVTFRCDPISEHNRLYWYRQTLGQGPEFLTYFQNEAQLEKSRLLSDRFSAERPKGSFSTLEIQRTEQGDSAMYLCASSSQLAGTDTQYFGPGTRLTVL.

By share, this clonotype ranks as medium-sized. V is TRBV6-1 and J is TRBJ1-2; tentative D call: TRBD1 (6 bases). This CDR3 is built from 14 residues. Trimming removed 7 bases at V and 7 bases at J, with 19 bases between. Germline CDR1 reads MNHNS; CDR2 reads SASEGT. The CDR3: CASTPGRGASGYTF. In DNA form, the CDR3 reads TGTGCCAGCACCCCAGGGAGGGGGGCTTCTGGCTACACCTTC.